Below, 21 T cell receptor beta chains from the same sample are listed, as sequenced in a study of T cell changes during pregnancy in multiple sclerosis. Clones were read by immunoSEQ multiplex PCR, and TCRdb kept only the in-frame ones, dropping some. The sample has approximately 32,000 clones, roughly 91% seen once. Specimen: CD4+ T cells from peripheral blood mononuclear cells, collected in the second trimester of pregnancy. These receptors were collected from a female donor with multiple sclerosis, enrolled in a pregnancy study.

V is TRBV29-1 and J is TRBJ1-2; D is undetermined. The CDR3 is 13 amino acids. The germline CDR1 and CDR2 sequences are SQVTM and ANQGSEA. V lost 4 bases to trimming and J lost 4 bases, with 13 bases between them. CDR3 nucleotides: TGCAGCGTTGGAGAGGCAGGAGGCTATGGCTACACCTTC. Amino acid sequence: CSVGEAGGYGYTF.

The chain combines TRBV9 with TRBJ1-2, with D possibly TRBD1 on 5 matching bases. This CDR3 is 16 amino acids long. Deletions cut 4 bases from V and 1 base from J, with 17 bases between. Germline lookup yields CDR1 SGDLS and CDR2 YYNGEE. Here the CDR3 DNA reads TGTGCCAGCAGCACCTTGGACACGTTTCTTAACTATGGCTACACCTTC. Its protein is CASSTLDTFLNYGYTF.

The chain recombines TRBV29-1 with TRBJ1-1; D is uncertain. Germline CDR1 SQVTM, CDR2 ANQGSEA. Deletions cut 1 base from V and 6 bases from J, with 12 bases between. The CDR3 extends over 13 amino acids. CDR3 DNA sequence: TGCAGCGTTGAAGCCTCGGGGAAAGCTGAAGCTTTCTTT. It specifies CSVEASGKAEAFF.

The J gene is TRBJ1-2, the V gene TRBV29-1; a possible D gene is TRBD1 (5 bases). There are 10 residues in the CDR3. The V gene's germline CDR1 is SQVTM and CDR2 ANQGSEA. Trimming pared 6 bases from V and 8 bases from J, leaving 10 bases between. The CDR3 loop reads CSVPGQGYTF. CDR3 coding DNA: TGCAGCGTCCCTGGACAAGGCTACACCTTC.

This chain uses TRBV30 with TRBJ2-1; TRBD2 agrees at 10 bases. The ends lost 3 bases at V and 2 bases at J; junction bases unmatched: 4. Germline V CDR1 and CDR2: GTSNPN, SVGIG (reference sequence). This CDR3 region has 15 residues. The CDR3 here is CAWRDLAGAYNEQFF. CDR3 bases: TGTGCCTGGAGGGATCTAGCGGGAGCCTACAATGAGCAGTTCTTC.

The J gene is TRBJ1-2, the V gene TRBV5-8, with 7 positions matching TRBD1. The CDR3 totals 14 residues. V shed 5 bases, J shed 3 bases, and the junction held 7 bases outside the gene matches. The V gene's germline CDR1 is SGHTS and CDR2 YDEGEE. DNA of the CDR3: TGTGCCAGCAGGGTGACAGGGAACGACTATGGCTACACCTTC. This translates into CASRVTGNDYGYTF.

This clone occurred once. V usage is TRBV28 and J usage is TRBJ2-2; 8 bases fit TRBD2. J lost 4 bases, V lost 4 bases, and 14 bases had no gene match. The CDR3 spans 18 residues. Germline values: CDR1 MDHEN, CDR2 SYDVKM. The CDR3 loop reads CASSSPAGAGSSTGELFF. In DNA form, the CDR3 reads TGTGCCAGCAGTTCGCCAGCGGGGGCGGGTTCGAGCACCGGGGAGCTGTTTTTT.

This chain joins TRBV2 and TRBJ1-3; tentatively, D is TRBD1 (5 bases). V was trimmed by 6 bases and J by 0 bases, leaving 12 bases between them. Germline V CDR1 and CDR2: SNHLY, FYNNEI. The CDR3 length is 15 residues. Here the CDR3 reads CASRLTATSGNTIYF. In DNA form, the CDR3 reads TGTGCCAGCAGGTTGACAGCTACCTCTGGAAACACCATATATTTT.

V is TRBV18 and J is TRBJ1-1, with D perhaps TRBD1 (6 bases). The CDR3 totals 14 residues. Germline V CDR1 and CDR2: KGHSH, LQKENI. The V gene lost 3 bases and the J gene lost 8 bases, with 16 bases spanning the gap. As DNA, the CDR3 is TGTGCCAGCTCACCGGGAAACACAGGGAACGAAGCTTTCTTT. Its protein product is CASSPGNTGNEAFF.

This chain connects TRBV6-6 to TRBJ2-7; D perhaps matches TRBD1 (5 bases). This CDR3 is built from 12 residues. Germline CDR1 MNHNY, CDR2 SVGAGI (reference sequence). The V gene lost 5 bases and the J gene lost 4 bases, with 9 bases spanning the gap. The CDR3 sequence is CASSDSTYEQYF. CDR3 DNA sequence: TGTGCCAGCAGTGACAGTACTTACGAGCAGTACTTC.

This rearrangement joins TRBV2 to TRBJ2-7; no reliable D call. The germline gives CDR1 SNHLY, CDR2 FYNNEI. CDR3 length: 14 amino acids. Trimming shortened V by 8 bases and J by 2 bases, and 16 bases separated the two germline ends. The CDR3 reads CASGPRGSPYEQYF. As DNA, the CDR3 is TGTGCCAGCGGCCCACGTGGTTCGCCCTACGAGCAGTACTTC.

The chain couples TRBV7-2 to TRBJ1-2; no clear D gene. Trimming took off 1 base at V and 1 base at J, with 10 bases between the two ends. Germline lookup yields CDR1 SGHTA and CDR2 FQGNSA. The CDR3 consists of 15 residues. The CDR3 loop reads CASSLGKAVNYGYTF. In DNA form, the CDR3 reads TGTGCCAGCAGCTTAGGGAAGGCGGTTAACTATGGCTACACCTTC.

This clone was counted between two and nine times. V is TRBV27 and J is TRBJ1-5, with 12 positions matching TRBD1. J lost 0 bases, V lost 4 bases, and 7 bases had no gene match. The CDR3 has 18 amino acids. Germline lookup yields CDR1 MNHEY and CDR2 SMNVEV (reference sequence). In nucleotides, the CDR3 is TGTGCCAGCAGTTCCCGTGGGACAGGGGGCTATAGCAATCAGCCCCAGCATTTT. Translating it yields CASSSRGTGGYSNQPQHF.

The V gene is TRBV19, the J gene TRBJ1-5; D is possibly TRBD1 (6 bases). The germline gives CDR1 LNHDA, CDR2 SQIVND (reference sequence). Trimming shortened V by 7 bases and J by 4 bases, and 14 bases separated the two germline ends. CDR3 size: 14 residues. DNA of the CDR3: TGTGCCAGTACCGTACAGGGACCAAATCAGCCCCAGCATTTT. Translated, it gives CASTVQGPNQPQHF.

CDR3 DNA sequence: TGTGCCAGCAGTCGTTTACAGGGGAATGGCTACACCTTC. As protein: CASSRLQGNGYTF. V and J are TRBV28 and TRBJ1-2, with 7 bases aligning to TRBD1. From germline, CDR1 is MDHEN and CDR2 SYDVKM. V trimming: 5 bases; J trimming: 6 bases; junction bases outside the gene matches: 6. CDR3 length: 13 amino acids.

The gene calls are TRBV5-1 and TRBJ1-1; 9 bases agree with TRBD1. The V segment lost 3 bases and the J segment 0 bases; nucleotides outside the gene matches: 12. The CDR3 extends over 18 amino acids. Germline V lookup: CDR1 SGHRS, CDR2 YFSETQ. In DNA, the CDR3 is TGCGCCAGCAGCTCCCCTGTACAGGGGGCGGGGGTGAACACTGAAGCTTTCTTT. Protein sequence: CASSSPVQGAGVNTEAFF.

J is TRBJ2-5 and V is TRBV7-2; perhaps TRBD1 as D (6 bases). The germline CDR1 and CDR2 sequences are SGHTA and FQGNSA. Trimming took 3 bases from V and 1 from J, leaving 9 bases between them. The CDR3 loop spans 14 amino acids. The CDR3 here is CASSLYRAQETQYF. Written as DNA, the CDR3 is TGTGCCAGCAGCTTGTACAGGGCCCAAGAGACCCAGTACTTC.

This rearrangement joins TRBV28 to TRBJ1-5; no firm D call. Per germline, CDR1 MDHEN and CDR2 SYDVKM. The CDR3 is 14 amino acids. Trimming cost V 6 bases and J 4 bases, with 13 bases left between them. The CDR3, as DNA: TGTGCCAGCAGGGCACAATTGATGAATCAGCCCCAGCATTTT. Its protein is CASRAQLMNQPQHF.

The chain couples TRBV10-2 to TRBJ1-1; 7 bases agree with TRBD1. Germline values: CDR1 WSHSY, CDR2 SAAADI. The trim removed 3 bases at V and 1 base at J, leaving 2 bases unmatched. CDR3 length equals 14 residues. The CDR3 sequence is CASSDRGRNTEAFF. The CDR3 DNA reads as TGCGCCAGCAGTGACAGGGGGAGGAACACTGAAGCTTTCTTT.

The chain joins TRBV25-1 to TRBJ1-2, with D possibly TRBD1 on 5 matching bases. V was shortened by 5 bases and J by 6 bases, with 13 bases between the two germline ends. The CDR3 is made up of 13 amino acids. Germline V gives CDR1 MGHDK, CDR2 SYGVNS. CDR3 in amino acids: CASSLQGLDGYTF. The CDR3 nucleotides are TGTGCCAGCAGTCTTCAGGGTCTCGATGGCTACACCTTC.

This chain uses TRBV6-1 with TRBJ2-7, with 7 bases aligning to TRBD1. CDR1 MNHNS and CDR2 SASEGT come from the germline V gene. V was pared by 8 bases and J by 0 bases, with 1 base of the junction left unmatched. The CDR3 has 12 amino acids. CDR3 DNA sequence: TGTGCCAGCGGACAGGTCTCCTACGAGCAGTACTTC. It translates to CASGQVSYEQYF.